A single sample gave rise to the 14 T cell receptor beta chains below, sequenced in a study of CD8+ T cells in alopecia areata. In each case, RNA was isolated and then reverse transcribed into cDNA as the sequencing template. Some clones are missing from TCRdb's copy, which holds only in-frame ones; the method was immunoSEQ multiplex PCR. Among about 170,000 clones listed, just over 65% were seen once. Sequences were derived from CD8+ T cells sorted from blood, sampled at week 0. The receptors were gathered from a human donor with alopecia areata.

This clone came up a few times. The chain couples TRBV30 to TRBJ1-1; D uncertain. Germline CDR1 GTSNPN, CDR2 SVGIG (reference sequence). The CDR3 is 13 residues long. The V end lost 0 bases, the J end lost 4 bases, and 9 bases lay between the germline ends. The chain's CDR3 is CAWSVLMSTEAFF. CDR3 nucleotides: TGTGCCTGGAGTGTACTTATGAGCACTGAAGCTTTCTTT.

In the case of this clone: Distinct nucleotide sequences in the sample also encode this CDR3. V usage is TRBV30 and J usage is TRBJ1-5; 7 bases match TRBD1. This CDR3 has 14 residues. Germline CDR1 and CDR2: GTSNPN and SVGIG (reference sequence). V was clipped by 0 bases and J by 1 base; unmatched bases: 0. The CDR3 DNA follows: TGTGCCTGGAGTGTAGGGGGCAGCAATCAGCCCCAGCATTTT. Amino acids: CAWSVGGSNQPQHF.

This clone was observed a handful of times. This chain's CDR3 is CASSRGLAGLRDTQYF. The CDR3 bases are TGTGCCAGCAGCCGGGGACTAGCGGGGTTACGGGATACGCAGTATTTT. J is TRBJ2-3 and V is TRBV13, with 13 positions matching TRBD2. Germline V lookup: CDR1 PRHDT, CDR2 FYEKMQ (reference sequence). With 5 bases clipped from V and 6 bases from J, the junction kept 8 bases outside the gene matches. The CDR3 covers 16 residues.

The chain combines TRBV5-7 with TRBJ1-2; D is undetermined. TRBV5-7 is known as an ORF, though its function is uncertain. V was cut by 4 bases and J by 4 bases, with 14 bases left in between. The length of the CDR3 is 14 residues. CDR3 sequence: CASSGDMSFYGYTF. CDR3 DNA: TGTGCCAGCAGCGGAGACATGTCCTTCTATGGCTACACCTTC.

The chain has TRBV7-9 and TRBJ2-7; a weak D match, TRBD2 (5 bases). This CDR3 is built from 14 residues. Trimming left V 6 bases short and J 3 bases short, with 15 bases between. CDR1 SEHNR and CDR2 FQNEAQ come from the germline V gene (reference sequence). The CDR3: CASRAASGGYEQYF. DNA for the CDR3: TGTGCCAGCAGGGCCGCAAGCGGAGGCTACGAGCAGTACTTC.

The chain carries TRBV12-5 and TRBJ2-3; no definite D call. V lost 4 bases and J lost 5, with 4 bases in between. Per the germline V gene, CDR1 is LGHNT and CDR2 is FRNRAP. The CDR3 totals 11 residues. This CDR3 is CASGWGDTQYF. The CDR3 DNA follows: TGTGCTAGTGGTTGGGGAGATACGCAGTATTTT. Full variable domain (rest looked up from reference TRBV12-5 and TRBJ2-3): DARVTQTPRHKVTEMGQEVTMRCQPILGHNTVFWYRQTMMQGLELLAYFRNRAPLDDSGMPKDRFSAEMPDATLATLKIQPSEPRDSAVYFCASGWGDTQYFGPGTRLTVL.

This chain joins TRBV20-1 and TRBJ2-7; maybe TRBD2 (5 bases). CDR3 length: 11 residues. Germline assignment: CDR1 DFQATT and CDR2 SNEGSKA (reference sequence). V lost 6 bases to trimming and J lost 5 bases, with 11 bases between them. The CDR3 region is CSATDGNEQYF. For the CDR3, the DNA is TGCAGTGCAACGGACGGGAACGAGCAGTACTTC.

This clone occurred a few times. The chain employs TRBV29-1 and TRBJ2-1, with TRBD1 identical over 11 bases. The trim removed 7 bases at V and 7 bases at J, leaving 9 bases unmatched. This CDR3 contains 14 residues. The germline gives CDR1 SQVTM, CDR2 ANQGSEA. The DNA for the CDR3 is TGCAGCGCCTCCGGGACAGGGGGAAAGAATGAGCAGTTCTTC. Translated, it gives CSASGTGGKNEQFF.

The rearrangement uses TRBV29-1 and TRBJ2-2; perhaps TRBD2 as D (5 bases). V was cut by 1 base and J by 5 bases, with 14 bases left in between. CDR1 and CDR2 (germline): SQVTM, ANQGSEA. The CDR3 loop spans 15 amino acids. The CDR3 region is CSVEAGRGITGELFF. As DNA, the CDR3 is TGCAGCGTTGAAGCAGGACGGGGTATTACCGGGGAGCTGTTTTTT.

This clone was found many times. The V and J genes are TRBV11-2 and TRBJ2-1; possible D gene TRBD2, 6 bases. In germline, CDR1 is SGHAT, CDR2 FQNNGV. The CDR3 extends over 15 amino acids. Trimming stripped 1 base from V and 2 bases from J, with 9 bases between. CDR3 residues: CASSLAGGPYNEQFF. The CDR3 nucleotides are TGTGCCAGCAGCTTAGCCGGGGGACCCTACAATGAGCAGTTCTTC.

The rearrangement links TRBV14 to TRBJ2-4, with 11 positions matching TRBD2. Germline V gene sequence: CDR1 SGHDN, CDR2 FVKESK. The CDR3 spans 17 residues. Unmatched junction bases numbered 7, after V lost 3 bases and J lost 3 bases. Here the CDR3 reads CASSQLTSGEGKNIQYF. The DNA of the CDR3 is TGTGCCAGCAGCCAGTTGACTAGCGGGGAGGGCAAAAACATTCAGTACTTC.

In this sample, this clone turned up a few times. This sequence joins TRBV6-1 and TRBJ2-7, with 7 bases fitting TRBD1. Trimming removed 8 bases from V and 3 bases from J; junction bases left unmatched: 4. This CDR3 is 12 amino acids long. The germline V gene encodes CDR1 MNHNS and CDR2 SASEGT. DNA of the CDR3: TGTGCCAGCTCTGGACAGGACTACGAGCAGTACTTC. Its protein is CASSGQDYEQYF.

The chain combines TRBV23-1 with TRBJ1-2; D is unresolved. TRBV23-1 is treated as an ORF (open reading frame) with a function not yet certain. The CDR3 runs 18 residues. V lost 0 bases and J 2 bases, leaving 19 bases between the germline ends. Here the CDR3 reads CASSQSGLGPQENYGYTF. The CDR3 coding sequence is TGCGCCAGCAGTCAATCGGGCCTGGGCCCTCAGGAAAACTATGGCTACACCTTC.

The chain has TRBV2 and TRBJ1-4; no clear D gene. The germline V gene encodes CDR1 SNHLY and CDR2 FYNNEI. V was clipped by 3 bases and J by 7 bases, with 18 bases between them. The CDR3 consists of 16 residues. The DNA for the CDR3 is TGTGCCAGCAGTGACGGAGGTGCAGGACGTGGTGAAAAACTGTTTTTT. Translating gives CASSDGGAGRGEKLFF.